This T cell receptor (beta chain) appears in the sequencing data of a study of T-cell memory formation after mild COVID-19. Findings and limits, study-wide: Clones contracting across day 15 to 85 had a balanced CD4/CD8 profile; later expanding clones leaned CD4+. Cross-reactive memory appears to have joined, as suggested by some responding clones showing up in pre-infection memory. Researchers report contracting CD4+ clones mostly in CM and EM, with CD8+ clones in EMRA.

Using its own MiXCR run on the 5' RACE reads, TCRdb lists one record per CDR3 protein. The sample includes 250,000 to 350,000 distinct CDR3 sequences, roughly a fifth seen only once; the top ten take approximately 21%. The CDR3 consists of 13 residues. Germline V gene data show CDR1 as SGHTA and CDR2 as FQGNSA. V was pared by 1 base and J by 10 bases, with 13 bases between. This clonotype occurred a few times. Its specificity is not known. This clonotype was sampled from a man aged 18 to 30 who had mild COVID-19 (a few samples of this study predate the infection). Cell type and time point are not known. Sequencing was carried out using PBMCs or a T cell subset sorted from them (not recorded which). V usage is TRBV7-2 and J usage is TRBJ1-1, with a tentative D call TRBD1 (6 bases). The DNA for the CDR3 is TGTGCCAGCAGCTTAGAGGGGGGGCCCGGAGCTTTCTTT. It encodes CASSLEGGPGAFF.